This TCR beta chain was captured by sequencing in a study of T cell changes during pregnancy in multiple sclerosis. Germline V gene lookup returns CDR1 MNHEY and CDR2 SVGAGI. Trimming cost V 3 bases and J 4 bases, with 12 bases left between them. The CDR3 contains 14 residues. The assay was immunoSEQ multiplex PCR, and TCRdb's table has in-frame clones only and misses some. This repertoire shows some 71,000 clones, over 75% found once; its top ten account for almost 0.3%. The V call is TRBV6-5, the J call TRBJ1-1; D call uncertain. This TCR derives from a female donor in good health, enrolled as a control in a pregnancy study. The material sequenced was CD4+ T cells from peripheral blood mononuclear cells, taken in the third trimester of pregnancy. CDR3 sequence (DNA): TGTGCCAGCAGTTATAAGGCGGGCGGCACTGAAGCTTTCTTT. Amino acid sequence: CASSYKAGGTEAFF.